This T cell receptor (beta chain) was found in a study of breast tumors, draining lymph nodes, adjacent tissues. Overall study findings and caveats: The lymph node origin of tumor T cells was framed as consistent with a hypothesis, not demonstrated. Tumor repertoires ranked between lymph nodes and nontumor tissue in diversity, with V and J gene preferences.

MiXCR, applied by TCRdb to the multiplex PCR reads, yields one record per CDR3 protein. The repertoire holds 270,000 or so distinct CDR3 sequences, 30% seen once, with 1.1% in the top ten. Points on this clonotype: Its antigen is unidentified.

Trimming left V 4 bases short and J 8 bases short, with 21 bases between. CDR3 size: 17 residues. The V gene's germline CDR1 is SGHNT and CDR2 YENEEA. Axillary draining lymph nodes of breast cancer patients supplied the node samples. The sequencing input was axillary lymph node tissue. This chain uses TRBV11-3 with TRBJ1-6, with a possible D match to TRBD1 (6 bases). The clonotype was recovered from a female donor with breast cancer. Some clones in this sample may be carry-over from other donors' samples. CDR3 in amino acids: CASSWPQGTKSHSPLHF. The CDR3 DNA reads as TGTGCCAGCAGCTGGCCACAAGGGACAAAGTCCCATTCACCCCTCCACTTT.